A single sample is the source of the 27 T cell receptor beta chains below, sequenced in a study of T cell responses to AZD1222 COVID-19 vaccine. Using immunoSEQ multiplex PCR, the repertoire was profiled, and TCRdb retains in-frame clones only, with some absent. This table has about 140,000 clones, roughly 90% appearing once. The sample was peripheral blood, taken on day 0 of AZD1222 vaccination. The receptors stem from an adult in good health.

CDR3 region: CASSPQTGVPGEQFF. The CDR3 nucleotides are TGTGCCAGCAGCCCACAGACGGGAGTCCCGGGTGAGCAGTTCTTC. The gene calls are TRBV2 and TRBJ2-1; maybe TRBD2 (6 bases). Germline assignment: CDR1 SNHLY and CDR2 FYNNEI. The CDR3 totals 15 residues. V was trimmed by 6 bases and J by 9 bases, leaving 21 bases between them.

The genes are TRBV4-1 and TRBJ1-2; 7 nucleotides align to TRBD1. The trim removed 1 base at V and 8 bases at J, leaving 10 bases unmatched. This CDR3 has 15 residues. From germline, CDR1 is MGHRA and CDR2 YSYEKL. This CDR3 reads CASSQGTGTKGGYTF. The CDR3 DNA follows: TGCGCCAGCAGCCAAGGGACAGGAACAAAGGGGGGCTACACCTTC.

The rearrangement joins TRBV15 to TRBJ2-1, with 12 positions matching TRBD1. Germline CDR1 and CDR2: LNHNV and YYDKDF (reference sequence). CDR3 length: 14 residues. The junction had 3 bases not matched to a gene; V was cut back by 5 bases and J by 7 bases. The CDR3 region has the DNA TGTGCCACCAGCTCGGGACAGGGGGCGAATGAGCAGTTCTTC. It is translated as CATSSGQGANEQFF.

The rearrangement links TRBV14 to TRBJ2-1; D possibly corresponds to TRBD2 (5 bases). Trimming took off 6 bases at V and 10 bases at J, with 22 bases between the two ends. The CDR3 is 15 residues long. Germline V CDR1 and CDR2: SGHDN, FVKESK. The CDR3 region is CASSPHYPGPGEQFF. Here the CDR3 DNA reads TGTGCCAGCAGTCCTCATTACCCGGGCCCGGGGGAGCAGTTCTTC.

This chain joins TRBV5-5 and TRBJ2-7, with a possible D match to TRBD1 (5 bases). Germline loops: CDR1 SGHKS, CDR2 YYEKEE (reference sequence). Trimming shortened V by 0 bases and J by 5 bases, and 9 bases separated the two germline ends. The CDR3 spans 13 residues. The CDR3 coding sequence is TGTGCCAGCAGCTTGGTAGCACAGGACGAGCAGTACTTC. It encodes CASSLVAQDEQYF. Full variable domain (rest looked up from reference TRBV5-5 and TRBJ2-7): DAGVTQSPTHLIKTRGQQVTLRCSPISGHKSVSWYQQVLGQGPQFIFQYYEKEERGRGNFPDRFSARQFPNYSSELNVNALLLGDSALYLCASSLVAQDEQYFGPGTRLTVT.

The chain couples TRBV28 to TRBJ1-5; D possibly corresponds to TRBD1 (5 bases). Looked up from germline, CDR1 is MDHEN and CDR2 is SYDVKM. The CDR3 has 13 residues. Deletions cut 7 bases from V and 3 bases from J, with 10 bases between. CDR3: CASNRDFNQPQHF. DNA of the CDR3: TGTGCCAGCAACCGGGACTTCAATCAGCCCCAGCATTTT.

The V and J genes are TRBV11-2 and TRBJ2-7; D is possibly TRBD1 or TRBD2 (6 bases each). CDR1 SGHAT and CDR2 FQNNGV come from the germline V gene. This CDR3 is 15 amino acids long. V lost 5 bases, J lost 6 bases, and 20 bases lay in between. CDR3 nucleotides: TGTGCCAGCAGCCCTATTCGGGGGCGCCCCCTCGAGCAGTACTTC. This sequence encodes CASSPIRGRPLEQYF.

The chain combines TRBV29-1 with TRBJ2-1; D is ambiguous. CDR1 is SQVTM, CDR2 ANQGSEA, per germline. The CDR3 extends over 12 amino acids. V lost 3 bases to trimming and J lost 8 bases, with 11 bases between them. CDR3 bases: TGCAGCGTTGAGCCAACCCGAGATGAGCAGTTCTTC. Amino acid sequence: CSVEPTRDEQFF.

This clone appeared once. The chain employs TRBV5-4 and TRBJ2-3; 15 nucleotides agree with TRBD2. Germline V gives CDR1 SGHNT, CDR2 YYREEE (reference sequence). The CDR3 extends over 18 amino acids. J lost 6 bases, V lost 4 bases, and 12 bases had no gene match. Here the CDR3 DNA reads TGTGCCAGCAGCCCCTTCAATTCCGGGACTAGCGGGAGGGATACGCAGTATTTT. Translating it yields CASSPFNSGTSGRDTQYF.

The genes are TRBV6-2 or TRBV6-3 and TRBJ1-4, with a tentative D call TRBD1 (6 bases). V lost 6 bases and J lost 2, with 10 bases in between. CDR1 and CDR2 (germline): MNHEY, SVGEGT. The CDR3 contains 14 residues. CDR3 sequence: CASSHRETNEKLFF. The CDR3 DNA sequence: TGTGCCAGCAGCCACAGGGAGACTAATGAAAAACTGTTTTTT.

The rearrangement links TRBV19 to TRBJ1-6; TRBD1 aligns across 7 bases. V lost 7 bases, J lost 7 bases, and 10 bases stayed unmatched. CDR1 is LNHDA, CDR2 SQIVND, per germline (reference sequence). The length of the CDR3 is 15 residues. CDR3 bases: TGTGCCAGTACGGTAGGGGGCAGCTGGAATTCACCCCTCCACTTT. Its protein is CASTVGGSWNSPLHF. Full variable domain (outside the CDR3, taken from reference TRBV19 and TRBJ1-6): DGGITQSPKYLFRKEGQNVTLSCEQNLNHDAMYWYRQDPGQGLRLIYYSQIVNDFQKGDIAEGYSVSREKKESFPLTVTSAQKNPTAFYLCASTVGGSWNSPLHFGNGTRLTVT.

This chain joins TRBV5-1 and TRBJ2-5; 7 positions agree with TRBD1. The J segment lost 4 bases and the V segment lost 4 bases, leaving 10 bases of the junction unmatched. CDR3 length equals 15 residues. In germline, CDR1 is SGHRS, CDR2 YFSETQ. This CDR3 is CASSEGQTIGETQYF. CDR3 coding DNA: TGCGCCAGCAGCGAGGGACAGACGATAGGAGAGACCCAGTACTTC. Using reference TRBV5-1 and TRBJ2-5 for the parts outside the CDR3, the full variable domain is KAGVTQTPRYLIKTRGQQVTLSCSPISGHRSVSWYQQTPGQGLQFLFEYFSETQRNKGNFPGRFSGRQFSNSRSEMNVSTLELGDSALYLCASSEGQTIGETQYFGPGTRLLVL.

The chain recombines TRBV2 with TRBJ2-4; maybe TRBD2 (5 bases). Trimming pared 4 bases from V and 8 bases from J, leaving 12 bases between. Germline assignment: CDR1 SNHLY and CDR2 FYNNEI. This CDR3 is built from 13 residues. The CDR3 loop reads CASSADAGDIQYF. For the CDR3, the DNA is TGTGCCAGCAGTGCTGACGCGGGTGACATTCAGTACTTC.

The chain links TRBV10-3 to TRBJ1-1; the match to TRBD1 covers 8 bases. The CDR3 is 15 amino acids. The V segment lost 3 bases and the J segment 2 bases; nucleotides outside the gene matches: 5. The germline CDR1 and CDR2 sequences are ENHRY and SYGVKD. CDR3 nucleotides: TGTGCCATCAGTGATTTAGGACAGGGTAACACTGAAGCTTTCTTT. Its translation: CAISDLGQGNTEAFF.

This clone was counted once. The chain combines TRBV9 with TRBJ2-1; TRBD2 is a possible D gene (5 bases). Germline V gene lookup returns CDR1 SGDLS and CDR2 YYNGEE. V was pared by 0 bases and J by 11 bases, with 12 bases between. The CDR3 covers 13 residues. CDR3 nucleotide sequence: TGTGCCAGCAGCGTAGGAGGAGGACGGAAGCAGTTCTTC. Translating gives CASSVGGGRKQFF.

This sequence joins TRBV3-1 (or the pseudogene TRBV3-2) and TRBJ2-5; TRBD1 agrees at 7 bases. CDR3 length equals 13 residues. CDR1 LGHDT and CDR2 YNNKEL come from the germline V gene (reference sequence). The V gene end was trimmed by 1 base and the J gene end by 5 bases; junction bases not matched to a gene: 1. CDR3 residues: CASSQVRGETQYF. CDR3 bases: TGTGCCAGCAGCCAAGTCAGGGGGGAGACCCAGTACTTC.

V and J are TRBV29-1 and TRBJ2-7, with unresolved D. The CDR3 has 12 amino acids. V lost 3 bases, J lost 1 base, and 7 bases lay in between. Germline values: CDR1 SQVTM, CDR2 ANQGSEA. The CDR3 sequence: CSVEAESYEQYF. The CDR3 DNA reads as TGCAGCGTTGAGGCGGAATCCTACGAGCAGTACTTC.

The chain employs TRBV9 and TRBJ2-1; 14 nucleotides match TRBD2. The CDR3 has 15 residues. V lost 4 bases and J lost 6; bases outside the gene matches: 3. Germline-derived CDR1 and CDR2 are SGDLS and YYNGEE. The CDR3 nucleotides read TGTGCCAGCAGCAGAGGGACTAGCGGGAGCAATGAGCAGTTCTTC. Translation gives CASSRGTSGSNEQFF.

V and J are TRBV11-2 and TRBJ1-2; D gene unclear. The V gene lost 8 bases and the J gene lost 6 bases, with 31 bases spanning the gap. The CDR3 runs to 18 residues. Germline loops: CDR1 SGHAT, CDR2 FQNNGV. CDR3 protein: CASRKGAGNTLRGDGYTF. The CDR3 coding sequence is TGTGCCAGCCGCAAAGGCGCGGGGAATACACTACGCGGTGATGGCTACACCTTC.

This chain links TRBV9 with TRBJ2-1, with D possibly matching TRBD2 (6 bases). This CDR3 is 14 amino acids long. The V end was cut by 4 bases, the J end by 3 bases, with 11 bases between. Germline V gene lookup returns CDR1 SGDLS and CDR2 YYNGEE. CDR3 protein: CASSHRGNYNEQFF. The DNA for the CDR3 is TGTGCCAGCAGCCACCGGGGGAACTACAATGAGCAGTTCTTC.

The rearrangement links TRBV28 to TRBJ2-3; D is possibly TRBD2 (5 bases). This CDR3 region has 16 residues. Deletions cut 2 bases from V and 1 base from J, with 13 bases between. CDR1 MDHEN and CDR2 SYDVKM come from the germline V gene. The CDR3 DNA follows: TGTGCCAGCAGTTTACGCCGGAGGCAACGCACAGATACGCAGTATTTT. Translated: CASSLRRRQRTDTQYF.

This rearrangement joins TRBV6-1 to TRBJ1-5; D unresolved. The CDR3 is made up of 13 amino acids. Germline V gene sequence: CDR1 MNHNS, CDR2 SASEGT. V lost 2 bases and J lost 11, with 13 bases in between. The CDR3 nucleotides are TGTGCCAGCAGTGAACAGGTTATCAAGTCCCAGCATTTT. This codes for CASSEQVIKSQHF.

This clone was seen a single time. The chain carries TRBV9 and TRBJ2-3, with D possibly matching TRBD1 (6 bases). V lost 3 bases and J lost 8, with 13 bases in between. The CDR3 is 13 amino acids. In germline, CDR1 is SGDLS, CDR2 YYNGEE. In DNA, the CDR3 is TGTGCCAGCAGCGCAGCGGACAGCTCTACGCAGTATTTT. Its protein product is CASSAADSSTQYF.

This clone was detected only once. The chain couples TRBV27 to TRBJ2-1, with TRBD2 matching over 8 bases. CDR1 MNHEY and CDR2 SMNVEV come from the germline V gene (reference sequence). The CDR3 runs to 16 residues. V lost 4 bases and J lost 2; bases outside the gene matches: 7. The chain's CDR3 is CASSSPGAGAYNEQFF. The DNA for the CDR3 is TGTGCCAGCAGTTCTCCGGGAGCGGGAGCCTACAATGAGCAGTTCTTC.

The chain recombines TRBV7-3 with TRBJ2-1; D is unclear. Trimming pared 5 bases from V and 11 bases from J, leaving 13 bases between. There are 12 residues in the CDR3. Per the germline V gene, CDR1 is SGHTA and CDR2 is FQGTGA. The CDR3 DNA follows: TGTGCCAGCAGCCCGGGTTTCCCACAGCAGTTCTTC. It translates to CASSPGFPQQFF.

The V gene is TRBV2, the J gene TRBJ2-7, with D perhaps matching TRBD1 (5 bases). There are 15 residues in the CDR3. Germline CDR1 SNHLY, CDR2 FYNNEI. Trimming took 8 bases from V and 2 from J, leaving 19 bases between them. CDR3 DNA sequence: TGTGCCAGCGGCGAAGGGGCCCTGTCCACCTACGAGCAGTACTTC. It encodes CASGEGALSTYEQYF.

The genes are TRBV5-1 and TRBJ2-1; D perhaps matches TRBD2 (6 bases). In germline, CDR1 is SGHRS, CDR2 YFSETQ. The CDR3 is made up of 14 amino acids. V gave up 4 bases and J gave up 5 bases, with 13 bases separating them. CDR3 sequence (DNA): TGCGCCAGCAGCGATCGGACGGGGGACAATGAGCAGTTCTTC. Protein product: CASSDRTGDNEQFF.